The rows below give T cell receptor beta chains drawn from one sample of a study of shared clonotypes between healthy human individuals. The assay was immunoSEQ multiplex PCR, and TCRdb's table has in-frame clones only and misses some. Altogether 2 million to 2.5 million clones are present, 93% being singletons, with the ten largest covering more than 0.35%. Sequencing used naive CD4+ T cells from PBMCs. Source of these receptors: a man aged 18 to 35 in good health. Some clones in this sample may be carry-over from other donors' samples. Each CDR3 is given with its conserved first and last residue. The D gene is left open where the match is weak. Size values are once, few and many counts, or a class for expanded clones, and some rows have none.

>-|TRBV30|TRBD1|TRBJ1-2
CAWSPGTGGYGYTF
TGTGCCTGGAGCCCCGGGACAGGGGGGTATGGCTACACCTTC
>once|TRBV7-3|TRBD2|TRBJ2-2
CASSLWGAGGLNTGELFF
TGTGCCAGCAGCTTATGGGGAGCGGGAGGGTTGAACACCGGGGAGCTGTTTTTT
>-|TRBV5-1|-|TRBJ2-5
CASTHGVADVKETQYF
TGCGCCAGCACCCACGGAGTAGCGGACGTAAAAGAGACCCAGTACTTC
>-|TRBV4-1|-|TRBJ1-3
CASSQQGLPGNTIYF
TGCGCCAGCAGCCAACAGGGGTTGCCTGGAAACACCATATATTTT
>-|TRBV9|-|TRBJ2-2
CASSVVGTNTGELFF
TGTGCCAGCAGCGTAGTCGGAACGAACACCGGGGAGCTGTTTTTT
>-|TRBV28|-|TRBJ2-1
CASSWATPNEQFF
TGTGCCAGCAGTTGGGCAACCCCCAATGAGCAGTTCTTC
>-|TRBV5-5|TRBD1|TRBJ1-2
CASSAILGQGSGYTF
TGTGCCAGCAGCGCCATTCTGGGACAGGGCTCTGGCTACACCTTC
>few|TRBV9|-|TRBJ1-1
CASSVSQRNTEAFF
TGTGCCAGCAGCGTATCGCAGAGGAACACTGAAGCTTTCTTT
>-|TRBV5-1|TRBD2|TRBJ2-2
CASTQGLLSTGELFF
TGCGCCAGCACCCAGGGACTACTTTCTACCGGGGAGCTGTTTTTT
>once|TRBV5-1|TRBD1|TRBJ1-3
CASSPDRGTGNTIYF
TGCGCCAGCAGCCCAGACAGGGGGACTGGAAACACCATATATTTT
>-|TRBV19|TRBD1|TRBJ1-2
CASSLTGTAYGYTF
TGTGCCAGTAGTCTAACCGGGACAGCTTATGGCTACACCTTC
>-|TRBV4-1|-|TRBJ1-2
CASSHQKGTASFVGYTF
TGCGCCAGCAGCCACCAAAAGGGTACGGCCTCCTTTGTCGGCTACACCTTC
>-|TRBV30|-|TRBJ1-2
CAWSVLGGGGGYTF
TGTGCCTGGAGTGTCCTCGGCGGGGGCGGGGGCTACACCTTC
>-|TRBV28|-|TRBJ1-2
CASSIPTRGKIYGYTF
TGTGCCAGCAGTATCCCAACAAGGGGGAAGATCTATGGCTACACCTTC
>-|TRBV6-5|-|TRBJ2-7
CASSYFRESGYEQYF
TGTGCCAGCAGTTACTTCCGGGAGAGCGGCTACGAGCAGTACTTC
>-|TRBV6-1|-|TRBJ1-1
CASRVGSGAEAFF
TGTGCCAGCAGAGTGGGGTCGGGGGCTGAAGCTTTCTTT
>-|TRBV6-4|-|TRBJ2-7
CATQGPSYEQYF
TGTGCAACCCAGGGACCATCCTACGAGCAGTACTTC
>-|TRBV7-3|-|TRBJ1-1
CASSLQANTEAFF
TGTGCCAGCAGCTTACAAGCGAACACTGAAGCTTTCTTT
>once|TRBV11-2|-|TRBJ2-1
CASSLDGQSYNEQFF
TGTGCCAGCAGCTTAGATGGACAGTCCTACAATGAGCAGTTCTTC
>-|TRBV7-6|TRBD2|TRBJ2-3
CASSLVTTSGTDTQYF
TGTGCCAGCAGCTTAGTGACGACTAGCGGCACAGATACGCAGTATTTT
>-|TRBV2|-|TRBJ2-5
CATSKTQETQYF
TGTGCCACCAGCAAGACACAAGAGACCCAGTACTTC
>-|TRBV5-1|-|TRBJ2-5
CASSLITGNQETQYF
TGCGCCAGCAGCTTGATTACAGGGAACCAAGAGACCCAGTACTTC
>-|TRBV5-4|TRBD1|TRBJ1-1
CASFTGQFNTEAFF
TGTGCCAGTTTTACGGGACAGTTTAACACTGAAGCTTTCTTT
>-|TRBV18|-|TRBJ1-1
CASSPPNRGLHTEAFF
TGTGCCAGCTCACCGCCGAACAGAGGGTTACACACTGAAGCTTTCTTT
>-|TRBV19|TRBD2|TRBJ2-5
CASSWAGVGETQYF
TGTGCCAGTAGTTGGGCGGGAGTGGGGGAGACCCAGTACTTC
>-|TRBV9|-|TRBJ2-2
CASSGRIRSGGYTGELFF
TGTGCCAGCAGCGGACGGATAAGGTCTGGGGGGTACACCGGGGAGCTGTTTTTT
>few|TRBV28|-|TRBJ1-1
CASNLQGTDAFF
TGTGCCAGCAACCTACAGGGAACTGACGCTTTCTTT
>-|TRBV12-2|-|TRBJ2-2
CASRWTVNTGELFF
TGTGCAAGTCGATGGACGGTGAACACCGGGGAGCTGTTTTTT
>-|TRBV12-5|TRBD1|TRBJ2-1
CASGRGTGGRYNEQFF
TGTGCTAGTGGGAGGGGGACAGGGGGCCGCTACAATGAGCAGTTCTTC
>-|TRBV5-4|-|TRBJ2-2
CASTGHANTGELFF
TGTGCCAGCACCGGGCACGCGAACACCGGGGAGCTGTTTTTT
>-|TRBV7-2|-|TRBJ2-7
CASSLGPDGSYEQYF
TGTGCCAGCAGCTTAGGACCAGATGGCTCCTACGAGCAGTACTTC
>once|TRBV6-5|-|TRBJ1-5
CVSSTERGTQPQHF
TGTGTCAGCAGTACCGAAAGGGGGACTCAGCCCCAGCATTTT
>-|TRBV9|-|TRBJ2-4
CASSFTAGNIQYF
TGTGCCAGCAGCTTCACGGCCGGAAACATTCAGTACTTC
>-|TRBV18|TRBD2|TRBJ2-3
CASSPLPAGGETDTQYF
TGTGCCAGCTCACCACTCCCCGCGGGAGGGGAAACAGATACGCAGTATTTT
>-|TRBV18|-|TRBJ1-1
CASSPGPNTEAFF
TGTGCCAGCTCACCCGGGCCCAACACTGAAGCTTTCTTT
>-|TRBV28|-|TRBJ2-5
CASSLLAGSETQYF
TGTGCCAGCAGTTTACTGGCAGGGTCGGAGACCCAGTACTTC
>-|TRBV27|TRBD1|TRBJ2-7
CASSMDRRYYEQYF
TGTGCCAGCAGTATGGACAGGAGATACTACGAGCAGTACTTC
>once|TRBV7-3|-|TRBJ1-1
CASSPPGENTEAFF
TGTGCCAGCAGCCCCCCTGGAGAGAACACTGAAGCTTTCTTT
>-|TRBV11-1|TRBD1|TRBJ1-4
CASSRTGKGEKLFF
TGTGCCAGCAGCAGGACAGGGAAGGGTGAAAAACTGTTTTTT
>-|TRBV7-8|-|TRBJ1-5
CASSFRADQPQHF
TGTGCCAGCAGCTTTAGGGCAGATCAGCCCCAGCATTTT
>-|TRBV11-3|-|TRBJ2-3
CASSSGGTQYF
TGTGCCAGCAGCTCCGGTGGTACGCAGTATTTT
>-|TRBV28|-|TRBJ1-2
CASSLSIGSYGYTF
TGTGCCAGCAGTCTTAGTATAGGGAGCTATGGCTACACCTTC
>-|TRBV10-3|-|TRBJ1-2
CAIMGEGPGYTF
TGTGCCATCATGGGGGAGGGTCCTGGCTACACTTTC
>-|TRBV7-9|TRBD1|TRBJ2-1
CASSLFKGARNEQFF
TGTGCCAGCAGCTTATTTAAGGGGGCGAGAAATGAGCAGTTCTTC
>-|TRBV9|TRBD1|TRBJ2-5
CASSPGQQETQYF
TGTGCCAGCAGCCCGGGACAGCAAGAGACCCAGTACTTC
>-|TRBV6-6|-|TRBJ2-7
CASSYRMGEEQYF
TGTGCCAGCAGTTACCGGATGGGGGAAGAGCAGTACTTC
>-|TRBV18|-|TRBJ2-7
CASSPNHHGAFEQYF
TGTGCCAGCTCACCAAACCACCATGGGGCATTCGAGCAGTACTTC
>-|TRBV18|-|TRBJ2-1
CASSPDREQFF
TGTGCCAGCTCACCCGACAGAGAGCAGTTCTTC
>-|TRBV30|-|TRBJ1-1
CAWSVDRNTEAFF
TGTGCCTGGAGTGTAGACAGAAACACTGAAGCTTTCTTT
>-|TRBV4-2|-|TRBJ2-7
CASSQRTGGDEQYF
TGTGCCAGCAGCCAAAGAACAGGGGGGGACGAGCAGTACTTC
>-|TRBV19|-|TRBJ2-1
CASSIVSSRAYNEQFF
TGTGCCAGTAGTATAGTCTCATCTCGGGCCTACAATGAGCAGTTCTTC
>once|TRBV28|-|TRBJ2-7
CASIPQGGKSSYEQYF
TGTGCCAGCATCCCCCAGGGGGGGAAAAGTAGCTACGAGCAGTACTTC
>-|TRBV7-6|TRBD2|TRBJ2-7
CASSPGGAKYF
TGTGCCAGCAGCCCGGGGGGGGCGAAGTACTTC
>-|TRBV27|TRBD1|TRBJ1-1
CASSLRLTGATEAFF
TGTGCCAGCAGTTTACGTCTGACAGGGGCTACTGAAGCTTTCTTT
>-|TRBV10-3|-|TRBJ1-5
CATRVEGWDQPQHF
TGTGCCACCAGAGTTGAGGGATGGGATCAGCCCCAGCATTTT
>-|TRBV7-9|-|TRBJ2-5
CASSSAREPQETQYF
TGTGCCAGCAGCTCGGCCCGGGAGCCCCAAGAGACCCAGTACTTC
>-|TRBV7-2|TRBD1|TRBJ1-2
CASSFVGTGGNTAPYGYTF
TGTGCCAGCAGCTTCGTGGGGACAGGGGGTAATACCGCCCCTTATGGCTACACCTTC
>-|TRBV28|-|TRBJ1-5
CASRTERREYQPQHF
TGTGCCAGCAGAACCGAGCGACGGGAGTACCAGCCCCAGCATTTT
>-|TRBV9|-|TRBJ1-4
CASSVGRFGTRNEKLFF
TGTGCCAGCAGCGTGGGGAGATTCGGGACACGGAATGAAAAACTGTTTTTT